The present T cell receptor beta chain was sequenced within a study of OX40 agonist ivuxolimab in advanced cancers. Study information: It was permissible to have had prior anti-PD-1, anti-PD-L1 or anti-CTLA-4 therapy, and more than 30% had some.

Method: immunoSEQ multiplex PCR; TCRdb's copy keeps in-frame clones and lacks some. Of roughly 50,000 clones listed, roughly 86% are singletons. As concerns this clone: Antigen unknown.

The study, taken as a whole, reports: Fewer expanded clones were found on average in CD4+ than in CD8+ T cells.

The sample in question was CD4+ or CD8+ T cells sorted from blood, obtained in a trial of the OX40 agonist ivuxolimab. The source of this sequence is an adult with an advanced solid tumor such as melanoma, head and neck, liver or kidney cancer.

The CDR3 DNA is TGTGCCAGCAGTCACAAGATGCAGAGTGAGCAGTTCTTC. Translated: CASSHKMQSEQFF. The J gene is TRBJ2-1, the V gene TRBV14; the D is unclear. Per the germline V gene, CDR1 is SGHDN and CDR2 is FVKESK. Deletions cut 6 bases from V and 9 bases from J, with 15 bases between. The CDR3 has 13 amino acids.